Following are 20 T cell receptor beta chains from one sample sequenced in a study of shared clonotypes between healthy human individuals. Here immunoSEQ multiplex PCR was the method, and the copy in TCRdb shows in-frame clones only, minus some. This sample has roughly 1,500,000 clones; about 98% occur once, and the top ten carry about 0.4%. Sequences were obtained from naive CD4+ T cells sorted from blood. Subset of the sample: CD45RA+ positively selected. Receptors originate from a man under 40 in good health.

The genes are TRBV7-9 and TRBJ1-5; D is unresolved. The CDR3 has 14 residues. The ends were cut back, 1 base at V and 5 bases at J, with 9 bases in the middle. Germline CDR1 reads SEHNR; CDR2 reads FQNEAQ (reference sequence). The CDR3 coding sequence is TGTGCCAGCAGCTTAGAGGGCAGCCATCAGCCCCAGCATTTT. As protein: CASSLEGSHQPQHF.

The chain recombines TRBV6-6 with TRBJ2-5; weak D call: TRBD2 (5 bases). Germline CDR1 is MNHNY and CDR2 is SVGAGI (reference sequence). The length of the CDR3 is 14 residues. With 0 bases removed from V and 0 bases from J, the gap between germline ends came to 5 bases. Written as DNA, the CDR3 is TGTGCCAGCAGTTACTCGCGGGACCAAGAGACCCAGTACTTC. It codes for CASSYSRDQETQYF.

V gene TRBV4-1 combines with J gene TRBJ2-7; D gene uncertain. Trimming removed 5 bases at V and 4 bases at J, with 3 bases between. In germline, CDR1 is MGHRA, CDR2 YSYEKL. This CDR3 has 10 amino acids. This CDR3 is CASSSYEQYF. DNA for the CDR3: TGCGCCAGCAGCAGTTACGAGCAGTACTTC.

The rearrangement links TRBV28 to TRBJ2-7; 10 bases match TRBD2. The V gene's germline CDR1 is MDHEN and CDR2 SYDVKM. Unmatched junction bases numbered 2, after V lost 0 bases and J lost 0 bases. The CDR3 extends over 16 amino acids. The CDR3 spells CASSLWASGSSYEQYF. The DNA of the CDR3 is TGTGCCAGCAGTTTATGGGCTAGCGGGAGCTCCTACGAGCAGTACTTC.

The rearrangement uses TRBV28 and TRBJ2-3; D is ambiguous. Trimming took off 5 bases at V and 4 bases at J, with 7 bases between the two ends. Germline values: CDR1 MDHEN, CDR2 SYDVKM. CDR3 length: 12 amino acids. In DNA form, the CDR3 reads TGTGCCAGCAGTCGCTATCCAGATACGCAGTATTTT. Its translation is CASSRYPDTQYF.

V gene TRBV6-1 combines with J gene TRBJ2-3; the match to TRBD2 covers 8 bases. This CDR3 has 13 residues. Looked up from germline, CDR1 is MNHNS and CDR2 is SASEGT. V was clipped by 8 bases and J by 3 bases; unmatched bases: 4. This chain's CDR3 is CASQREWTDTQYF. CDR3 DNA sequence: TGTGCCAGCCAGCGGGAGTGGACAGATACGCAGTATTTT.

Here the CDR3 reads CASSSQNYEQYF. In DNA form, the CDR3 reads TGTGCCAGTAGTAGCCAGAACTACGAGCAGTACTTC. The chain carries TRBV19 and TRBJ2-7; D gene ambiguous. CDR1 and CDR2 from the germline V gene are LNHDA and SQIVND (reference sequence). The CDR3 consists of 12 residues. Trimming removed 4 bases at V and 3 bases at J, with 7 bases between.

This rearrangement joins TRBV9 to TRBJ2-1; the D gene is possibly TRBD2 (5 bases). Trimming took 3 bases from V and 2 from J, leaving 15 bases between them. The V gene's germline CDR1 is SGDLS and CDR2 YYNGEE. The CDR3 runs 16 residues. CDR3 coding DNA: TGTGCCAGCAGCGCTTTGACGGGATTCACCTACAATGAGCAGTTCTTC. Translated, it gives CASSALTGFTYNEQFF.

The V call is TRBV28, the J call TRBJ1-2, with D uncertain. This CDR3 region has 12 residues. Germline V lookup: CDR1 MDHEN, CDR2 SYDVKM. Between the trimmed V and J ends, which lost 7 bases and 12 bases, there was a span of 18 bases. The CDR3 is CASTPPGRAHTF. CDR3 DNA sequence: TGTGCCAGCACACCCCCTGGGAGGGCCCACACCTTC.

CDR3 residues: CASSPDQYVQETQYF. As DNA, the CDR3 is TGCGCCAGCAGTCCGGACCAATACGTCCAAGAGACCCAGTACTTC. The chain links TRBV10-1 to TRBJ2-5; D gene uncertain. The CDR3 is 15 amino acids. Germline values: CDR1 WNHNN, CDR2 SYGVQD (reference sequence). Trimming shortened V by 5 bases and J by 1 base, and 14 bases separated the two germline ends.

CDR3 sequence (DNA): TGTGCCAGCAGCCATCTTGGGGCGGGAGGTTACAATGAGCAGTTCTTC. This translates into CASSHLGAGGYNEQFF. V is TRBV14 and J is TRBJ2-1, with TRBD2 identical over 8 bases. The V and J ends lost 3 bases and 4 bases, in that order; junction bases with no gene match: 8. The CDR3 has 16 residues. Germline lookup yields CDR1 SGHDN and CDR2 FVKESK.

The CDR3 coding sequence is TGTGCCAGCAGCTCCACCGGGACAGCCGGAAACACCATATATTTT. Amino acids: CASSSTGTAGNTIYF. The chain couples TRBV9 to TRBJ1-3; 7 nucleotides agree with TRBD1. The CDR3 totals 15 residues. V dropped 4 bases and J dropped 4; count of bases not matched to a gene: 8. Germline V gives CDR1 SGDLS, CDR2 YYNGEE.

The chain employs TRBV27 and TRBJ1-5; D unclear. Germline CDR1 MNHEY, CDR2 SMNVEV (reference sequence). V was cut by 2 bases and J by 3 bases, with 11 bases left in between. The CDR3 extends over 15 amino acids. CDR3 loop: CASSLRAGFNQPQHF. CDR3 DNA: TGTGCCAGCAGTTTAAGGGCCGGCTTCAATCAGCCCCAGCATTTT.

The rearrangement uses TRBV29-1 and TRBJ1-2; D is perhaps TRBD1 (6 bases). V lost 4 bases and J 4 bases, leaving 19 bases between the germline ends. Germline loops: CDR1 SQVTM, CDR2 ANQGSEA. The CDR3 has 15 amino acids. This CDR3 is CSVVGATSPIYGYTF. The CDR3 DNA follows: TGCAGCGTTGTGGGGGCTACTTCCCCAATCTATGGCTACACCTTC.

The chain joins TRBV9 to TRBJ2-1, with 9 positions matching TRBD2. The CDR3 spans 16 residues. The J segment lost 8 bases and the V segment lost 2 bases, leaving 11 bases of the junction unmatched. Germline V gene lookup returns CDR1 SGDLS and CDR2 YYNGEE. The CDR3 sequence: CASSVPTSGFFHEQFF. CDR3 nucleotide sequence: TGTGCCAGCAGCGTTCCGACTAGCGGTTTTTTCCATGAGCAGTTCTTC. The full variable domain, its missing parts supplied by reference TRBV9 and TRBJ2-1, is DSGVTQTPKHLITATGQRVTLRCSPRSGDLSVYWYQQSLDQGLQFLIQYYNGEERAKGNILERFSAQQFPDLHSELNLSSLELGDSALYFCASSVPTSGFFHEQFFGPGTRLTVL.

The chain uses TRBV2 and TRBJ1-2, with D possibly matching TRBD1 (6 bases). Germline V gives CDR1 SNHLY, CDR2 FYNNEI. V shed 6 bases and J shed 5 bases, with 25 bases lying between them. This CDR3 has 17 residues. CDR3 residues: CASRIGGRGATGYGYTF. The CDR3 coding sequence is TGTGCCAGCAGGATCGGAGGCAGGGGCGCGACCGGATATGGCTACACCTTC.

The chain combines TRBV4-1 with TRBJ1-5, with a tentative D call TRBD1 (5 bases). V lost 4 bases to trimming and J lost 1 base, with 11 bases between them. This CDR3 is 15 amino acids long. Germline CDR1 is MGHRA and CDR2 is YSYEKL. The CDR3 reads CASSPRRESNQPQHF. The CDR3, as DNA: TGCGCCAGCAGCCCCCGCAGGGAGAGCAATCAGCCCCAGCATTTT.

The CDR3 reads CASSLKVAGPYNEQFF. CDR3 DNA sequence: TGTGCCAGCTCCCTGAAGGTAGCGGGGCCCTACAATGAGCAGTTCTTC. The V and J genes are TRBV18 and TRBJ2-1; 8 nucleotides agree with TRBD2. The V gene end was trimmed by 6 bases and the J gene end by 2 bases; junction bases not matched to a gene: 9. Germline assignment: CDR1 KGHSH and CDR2 LQKENI. The CDR3 loop spans 16 amino acids.

The sample holds one count of this clone. Here the CDR3 reads CASSRRSETQYF. The CDR3 nucleotides read TGTGCCAGCTCCCGAAGAAGTGAGACCCAGTACTTC. This rearrangement joins TRBV18 to TRBJ2-5; unclear D gene. CDR3 length equals 12 residues. CDR1 is KGHSH, CDR2 LQKENI, per germline. V was pared by 6 bases and J by 5 bases, with 10 bases between.

The chain joins TRBV5-4 to TRBJ1-1; TRBD1 aligns across 9 bases. Germline CDR1 is SGHNT and CDR2 is YYREEE (reference sequence). The CDR3 spans 14 residues. Trimming at V came to 5 bases and at J to 5 bases, leaving 7 bases not matched to a gene. Here the CDR3 DNA reads TGTGCCAGCAGTCCGGGACAGGGTGATACTGAAGCTTTCTTT. It codes for CASSPGQGDTEAFF.